Shown below are 23 T cell receptor beta chains from a single sample sequenced in a study of blood T cell repertoires in COVID-19. The table came from immunoSEQ multiplex PCR; TCRdb's copy has only in-frame clones and leaves some out. The sample has about 130,000 clones; around 85% are singletons. The source material was peripheral blood. The receptors here all came from a woman at least 80 years old with acute or convalescent COVID-19.

This rearrangement joins TRBV2 to TRBJ2-4; 7 bases are shared with TRBD2. The CDR3 is made up of 12 amino acids. The germline V gene encodes CDR1 SNHLY and CDR2 FYNNEI. The V segment lost 10 bases and the J segment 3 bases; nucleotides outside the gene matches: 3. The CDR3 sequence: CATQRGKNIQYF. CDR3 DNA: TGTGCCACCCAGCGGGGCAAAAACATTCAGTACTTC.

The chain combines TRBV7-2 with TRBJ2-7; D gene unclear. The germline gives CDR1 SGHTA, CDR2 FQGNSA. This CDR3 has 15 residues. V was pared by 5 bases and J by 6 bases, with 20 bases between. This CDR3 reads CASSALGGPRREQYF. The DNA for the CDR3 is TGTGCCAGCAGCGCCTTAGGCGGCCCGCGGCGCGAGCAGTACTTC. The entire variable domain, with the rest obtained from reference TRBV7-2 and TRBJ2-7, is as follows: GAGVSQSPSNKVTEKGKDVELRCDPISGHTALYWYRQSLGQGLEFLIYFQGNSAPDKSGLPSDRFSAERTGGSVSTLTIQRTQQEDSAVYLCASSALGGPRREQYFGPGTRLTVT.

The V and J genes are TRBV7-8 and TRBJ2-4; D might be TRBD2 (6 bases). The V gene's germline CDR1 is SGHVS and CDR2 FQNEAQ. This CDR3 has 17 residues. Deletions cut 4 bases from V and 0 bases from J, with 16 bases between. CDR3 DNA sequence: TGTGCCAGCAGCTACGGCCGGGACTCCGGAGCCAAAAACATTCAGTACTTC. Its protein product is CASSYGRDSGAKNIQYF.

The V gene is TRBV3-1 (or the pseudogene TRBV3-2), the J gene TRBJ1-4, with D unclear. Trimming shortened V by 0 bases and J by 1 base, and 12 bases separated the two germline ends. This CDR3 has 17 residues. From germline, CDR1 is LGHDT and CDR2 YNNKEL (reference sequence). DNA of the CDR3: TGTGCCAGCAGCCAAGATCACACCCAGGAAACTAATGAAAAACTGTTTTTT. Residues: CASSQDHTQETNEKLFF.

V is TRBV9 and J is TRBJ2-1, with TRBD2 matching 8 bases. This CDR3 has 17 residues. Germline-derived CDR1 and CDR2 are SGDLS and YYNGEE. V gave up 5 bases and J gave up 6 bases; unmatched junction bases: 16. The CDR3 sequence: CASSKIPRGGIANEQFF. As DNA, the CDR3 is TGTGCCAGCAGTAAAATACCTCGGGGGGGAATAGCCAATGAGCAGTTCTTC.

The V call is TRBV7-2, the J call TRBJ1-6; D is unclear. CDR1 and CDR2 from the germline V gene are SGHTA and FQGNSA. Trimming removed 5 bases from V and 7 bases from J, with 9 bases in between. The CDR3 contains 13 residues. DNA of the CDR3: TGTGCCAGCAGCCCGGCGGGGAATTCACCCCTCCACTTT. Residues: CASSPAGNSPLHF.

This chain joins TRBV6-5 and TRBJ2-2, with 11 bases lining up with TRBD1. The V gene's germline CDR1 is MNHEY and CDR2 SVGAGI. The CDR3 sequence is 15 residues long. J lost 3 bases, V lost 6 bases, and 3 bases had no gene match. The CDR3 reads CASRSDRGHTGELFF. CDR3 nucleotide sequence: TGTGCCAGCAGGTCGGACAGGGGGCACACCGGGGAGCTGTTTTTT.

In this sample, this clone turned up a few times. The V and J genes are TRBV7-3 and TRBJ2-2; no firm D call. CDR1 SGHTA and CDR2 FQGTGA come from the germline V gene. CDR3 length equals 14 residues. Trimming stripped 3 bases from V and 4 bases from J, with 9 bases between. CDR3: CASSFAGGTGELFF. The CDR3 DNA reads TGTGCCAGCAGCTTTGCAGGTGGCACCGGGGAGCTGTTTTTT.

V is TRBV5-5 and J is TRBJ1-1, with a weak D call TRBD1 (5 bases). CDR1 SGHKS and CDR2 YYEKEE come from the germline V gene (reference sequence). V shed 6 bases and J shed 4 bases, with 10 bases lying between them. The CDR3 contains 12 residues. The CDR3 nucleotides read TGTGCCAGCATCCCGGGGGGCACTGAAGCTTTCTTT. This translates into CASIPGGTEAFF.

The chain has TRBV9 and TRBJ2-1, with 11 bases lining up with TRBD2. Losses at the gene ends were 4 bases for V and 2 bases for J; bases not matched to a gene: 8. Germline CDR1 is SGDLS and CDR2 is YYNGEE. The CDR3 spans 17 residues. In nucleotides, the CDR3 is TGTGCCAGCAGCCTAGATCTAGCGGGGGGCCCCTACAATGAGCAGTTCTTC. Protein sequence: CASSLDLAGGPYNEQFF.

DNA of the CDR3: TGTGCCAGCAGTTCACAGGGAAGTAACTACGAGCAGTACTTC. Amino acid sequence: CASSSQGSNYEQYF. The V and J genes are TRBV6-2 or TRBV6-3 and TRBJ2-7; D may be TRBD1 (6 bases). The CDR3 is made up of 14 amino acids. Germline V gene lookup returns CDR1 MNHEY and CDR2 SVGEGT. Trimming removed 4 bases at V and 3 bases at J, with 13 bases between.

The chain couples TRBV5-6 to TRBJ1-2; TRBD1 matches at 11 bases. CDR1 is SGHDT and CDR2 is YYEEEE in the germline V gene. The CDR3 has 18 residues. J was trimmed by 3 bases and V by 6 bases; bases with no gene match: 16. The chain's CDR3 is CASTSDRGRERVDYGYTF. CDR3 coding DNA: TGTGCCAGCACCTCGGACAGGGGGCGAGAAAGAGTGGACTATGGCTACACCTTC.

This chain connects TRBV7-9 to TRBJ2-5, with 8 bases identical to TRBD2. The CDR3 sequence is 15 residues long. CDR1 and CDR2 (germline): SEHNR, FQNEAQ (reference sequence). V shed 7 bases, J shed 4 bases, and the junction held 11 bases outside the gene matches. CDR3 amino acids: CASTQGSGVGETQYF. In nucleotides, the CDR3 is TGTGCCAGCACCCAGGGTAGCGGGGTTGGAGAGACCCAGTACTTC. Variable domain in full (rest from reference TRBV7-9 and TRBJ2-5): DTGVSQNPRHKITKRGQNVTFRCDPISEHNRLYWYRQTLGQGPEFLTYFQNEAQLEKSRLLSDRFSAERPKGSFSTLEIQRTEQGDSAMYLCASTQGSGVGETQYFGPGTRLLVL.

The V gene is TRBV7-6, the J gene TRBJ2-3, with 9 nucleotides matching TRBD1. The J segment lost 3 bases and the V segment lost 4 bases, leaving 14 bases of the junction unmatched. Germline assignment: CDR1 SGHVS and CDR2 FNYEAQ. The CDR3 has 18 amino acids. In nucleotides, the CDR3 is TGTGCCAGCAGCTCAAATCACGAACAGGGGGCTTGGACAGATACGCAGTATTTT. Translation gives CASSSNHEQGAWTDTQYF.

V and J are TRBV5-4 and TRBJ1-2; D possibly corresponds to TRBD1 (6 bases). CDR1 and CDR2 (germline): SGHNT, YYREEE (reference sequence). The CDR3 runs 15 residues. V was clipped by 3 bases and J by 3 bases, with 15 bases between them. CDR3 protein: CASSSRGRVDYGYTF. The CDR3 bases are TGTGCCAGCAGCTCCAGGGGAAGGGTTGACTATGGCTACACCTTC.

This sequence joins TRBV19 and TRBJ1-6; D perhaps matches TRBD1 (6 bases). With 2 bases removed from V and 10 bases from J, the gap between germline ends came to 9 bases. The CDR3 length is 13 residues. Germline CDR1 LNHDA, CDR2 SQIVND (reference sequence). The CDR3: CASSIPGESPLHF. In DNA, the CDR3 is TGTGCCAGTAGTATACCAGGGGAGTCACCCCTCCACTTT.

This chain links TRBV11-2 with TRBJ1-2, with D maybe TRBD1 (6 bases). This CDR3 is built from 14 residues. The germline gives CDR1 SGHAT, CDR2 FQNNGV. V shed 5 bases and J shed 2 bases, with 12 bases lying between them. The CDR3 sequence: CASSPVRGNYGYTF. In DNA, the CDR3 is TGTGCCAGCAGCCCAGTGAGGGGGAACTATGGCTACACCTTC. Looking up the rest from reference TRBV11-2 and TRBJ1-2 gives the full variable domain: EAGVAQSPRYKIIEKRQSVAFWCNPISGHATLYWYQQILGQGPKLLIQFQNNGVVDDSQLPKDRFSAERLKGVDSTLKIQPAKLEDSAVYLCASSPVRGNYGYTFGSGTRLTVV.

The gene calls are TRBV19 and TRBJ2-2, with 8 bases lining up with TRBD2. The ends lost 7 bases at V and 6 bases at J; junction bases unmatched: 10. In germline, CDR1 is LNHDA, CDR2 SQIVND (reference sequence). This CDR3 contains 15 residues. CDR3 amino acids: CASTMRGAVAGELFF. The DNA for the CDR3 is TGTGCCAGTACAATGCGGGGGGCAGTAGCCGGGGAGCTGTTTTTT.

A single count supports this clone. The chain recombines TRBV2 with TRBJ2-3; TRBD1 agrees at 7 bases. This CDR3 has 18 amino acids. V dropped 7 bases and J dropped 0; count of bases not matched to a gene: 16. The V gene's germline CDR1 is SNHLY and CDR2 FYNNEI. The DNA of the CDR3 is TGTGCCAGCATTACCCGACTTCCGGGACAGTCTAGCACAGATACGCAGTATTTT. Translated: CASITRLPGQSSTDTQYF.

The chain uses TRBV19 and TRBJ1-2; no clear D. The CDR3 contains 12 residues. Between the trimmed V and J ends, which lost 5 bases and 5 bases, there was a span of 9 bases. From germline, CDR1 is LNHDA and CDR2 SQIVND (reference sequence). CDR3 region: CASSLRDYGYTF. The CDR3 coding sequence is TGTGCCAGTAGTTTGAGAGATTATGGCTACACCTTC.

The chain links TRBV5-5 to TRBJ2-7; tentatively, D is TRBD2 (5 bases). The CDR3 runs to 14 residues. The V end was cut by 1 base, the J end by 3 bases, with 11 bases between. CDR1 SGHKS and CDR2 YYEKEE come from the germline V gene (reference sequence). CDR3 sequence: CASSLSGALYEQYF. In nucleotides, the CDR3 is TGTGCCAGCAGCTTGAGCGGAGCACTCTACGAGCAGTACTTC. Combining the CDR3 with reference TRBV5-5 and TRBJ2-7 gives the whole variable domain DAGVTQSPTHLIKTRGQQVTLRCSPISGHKSVSWYQQVLGQGPQFIFQYYEKEERGRGNFPDRFSARQFPNYSSELNVNALLLGDSALYLCASSLSGALYEQYFGPGTRLTVT.

The CDR3: CASSPGQDYGYTF. DNA for the CDR3: TGTGCCAGCAGCCCGGGACAAGACTATGGCTACACCTTC. This rearrangement joins TRBV11-2 to TRBJ1-2; possibly TRBD1 for D (6 bases). This CDR3 is 13 amino acids long. CDR1 is SGHAT, CDR2 FQNNGV, per germline. V dropped 5 bases and J dropped 3 bases, with 10 bases sitting between them.

CDR3 loop: CASSSGQGGKQFF. DNA of the CDR3: TGTGCCAGCAGTTCGGGACAGGGAGGGAAGCAGTTCTTC. This chain joins TRBV2 and TRBJ2-1; 9 bases agree with TRBD1. Trimming took 5 bases from V and 11 from J; bases not matched to a gene: 7. Germline V CDR1 and CDR2: SNHLY, FYNNEI. This CDR3 contains 13 residues.